Detailed here is one TCR beta chain. These data are taken from a study of T cells in Graves' hyperthyroidism and ophthalmopathy. V gave up 1 base and J gave up 1 base, with 7 bases separating them. CDR3 length: 14 amino acids. Per the germline V gene, CDR1 is SNHLY and CDR2 is FYNNEI. TCR beta CDR3 sequences were amplified from RNA transcripts. HTBI primers were the set used in a first-round RT-PCR of the TCR CDR3. TCRdb analysed the multiplex PCR reads with MiXCR anew, one entry per CDR3 protein. The sample carries 700,000 or so distinct CDR3 sequences, about a sixth recorded once. The receptor's source is a man between 18 and 29 years old with Graves' hyperthyroidism. The specimen was blood. The chain has TRBV2 and TRBJ1-1; no firm D call. The DNA for the CDR3 is TGTGCCAGCAGTGAAGACCTCTCGAACACTGAAGCTTTCTTT. Its protein product is CASSEDLSNTEAFF.